The 18 T cell receptor beta chains below were found in one sample sequenced in a study of T cell responses to AZD1222 COVID-19 vaccine. Method: immunoSEQ multiplex PCR; TCRdb's copy keeps in-frame clones and lacks some. The table records just over 60,000 clones, approximately 80% of them present only once. This material consisted of peripheral blood, taken on day 0 of AZD1222 vaccination. The receptors stem from an adult in good health.

This clone was seen a few times. This rearrangement joins TRBV5-1 to TRBJ2-2, with D possibly being TRBD2 (6 bases). With 5 bases removed from V and 4 bases from J, the gap between germline ends came to 18 bases. Germline lookup yields CDR1 SGHRS and CDR2 YFSETQ. The CDR3 has 16 amino acids. CDR3 DNA sequence: TGCGCCAGCAGTCGGTTAGGAGGGGAAGGCACCGGGGAGCTGTTTTTT. Its translation is CASSRLGGEGTGELFF.

A single count supports this clone. V gene TRBV7-2 combines with J gene TRBJ1-1; 7 bases align to TRBD1. The germline V gene has CDR1 SGHTA and CDR2 FQGNSA. V was clipped by 6 bases and J by 8 bases; unmatched bases: 3. The CDR3 runs 11 residues. The CDR3 loop is CASRTGSEAFF. DNA of the CDR3: TGTGCCAGCAGGACAGGGTCAGAAGCTTTCTTT.

This clone turned up a few times. The chain couples TRBV28 to TRBJ1-3; 9 bases align to TRBD1. V dropped 5 bases and J dropped 2; count of bases not matched to a gene: 10. The CDR3 extends over 17 amino acids. From germline, CDR1 is MDHEN and CDR2 SYDVKM. CDR3 protein: CASSPGTGIGAGNTIYF. CDR3 sequence (DNA): TGTGCCAGCAGTCCCGGGACAGGGATCGGAGCTGGAAACACCATATATTTT. The full variable domain, completed using reference TRBV28 and TRBJ1-3, is DVKVTQSSRYLVKRTGEKVFLECVQDMDHENMFWYRQDPGLGLRLIYFSYDVKMKEKGDIPEGYSVSREKKERFSLILESASTNQTSMYLCASSPGTGIGAGNTIYFGEGSWLTVV.

The CDR3 nucleotides read TGTGCCAGCAGCTTACAGGGACAGCTCGGGGAGACCCAGTACTTC. The encoded protein is CASSLQGQLGETQYF. The V and J genes are TRBV7-3 and TRBJ2-5; 7 bases fit TRBD1. Unmatched junction bases numbered 8, after V lost 2 bases and J lost 5 bases. Germline loops: CDR1 SGHTA, CDR2 FQGTGA. There are 15 residues in the CDR3.

This clone has more than one count but fewer than ten. The chain has TRBV16 and TRBJ2-7, with 10 bases fitting TRBD1. Germline lookup yields CDR1 KGHSY and CDR2 FQNENV. The V gene end was trimmed by 3 bases and the J gene end by 5 bases; junction bases not matched to a gene: 16. The CDR3 runs to 18 residues. The CDR3 here is CASSQKTLSGTGADEQYF. In DNA form, the CDR3 reads TGTGCCAGCAGCCAGAAAACTTTATCCGGGACAGGGGCGGACGAGCAGTACTTC.

This clone showed up just once. V usage is TRBV7-9 and J usage is TRBJ1-2; D perhaps matches TRBD1 (5 bases). V was pared by 5 bases and J by 0 bases, with 16 bases between. The CDR3 contains 16 residues. Germline assignment: CDR1 SEHNR and CDR2 FQNEAQ (reference sequence). The CDR3 is CASSLVGTQANYGYTF. The CDR3 nucleotides read TGTGCCAGCAGCCTTGTCGGGACCCAGGCTAACTATGGCTACACCTTC.

The chain employs TRBV28 and TRBJ1-1; D is unclear. Germline V gene lookup returns CDR1 MDHEN and CDR2 SYDVKM. Trimming cost V 4 bases and J 1 base, with 22 bases left between them. This CDR3 is 18 amino acids long. The CDR3 DNA sequence: TGTGCCAGCAGTTGGTCGGATTGGGCAGAAATTAAGAACACTGAAGCTTTCTTT. This sequence encodes CASSWSDWAEIKNTEAFF.

This clone was detected a few times. The J gene is TRBJ1-2, the V gene TRBV7-9, with D possibly TRBD1 on 5 matching bases. The V end was cut by 5 bases, the J end by 3 bases, with 16 bases between. The CDR3 spans 15 residues. Germline V gene sequence: CDR1 SEHNR, CDR2 FQNEAQ (reference sequence). In DNA, the CDR3 is TGTGCCAGCAGCCACCGGGACTATCCCCACTATGGCTACACCTTC. Protein product: CASSHRDYPHYGYTF.

The chain links TRBV11-3 to TRBJ1-6; the D gene is possibly TRBD1 (6 bases). CDR1 and CDR2 from the germline V gene are SGHNT and YENEEA. The CDR3 contains 14 residues. The V and J ends lost 5 bases and 5 bases respectively, with 10 bases between them. CDR3 in amino acids: CASSRTADNSPLHF. CDR3 bases: TGTGCCAGCAGCCGGACAGCTGATAATTCACCCCTCCACTTT.

The V and J genes are TRBV13 and TRBJ2-3; 9 positions agree with TRBD2. The CDR3 runs to 15 residues. CDR1 and CDR2 (germline): PRHDT, FYEKMQ (reference sequence). V shed 4 bases and J 4 bases; nucleotides not matched to a gene: 6. The CDR3 nucleotides read TGTGCCAGCAGCTCTATGGGACTAGCCGCAGATACGCAGTATTTT. It yields the protein CASSSMGLAADTQYF.

The chain uses TRBV21-1 and TRBJ1-4; the D call in the table, TRBD1, was not verified against the DNA. TRBV21-1 is recorded as a pseudogene. CDR3 size: 13 residues. CDR3 coding DNA: TGTGCCAGCCCGGGACAGGGAAGTGAAAAACTGTTTTTT. It yields the protein CASPGQGSEKLFF.

This clone was seen only a few times. In DNA, the CDR3 is TGTGCCAGCAGCCCAGGGACAGCGAACACTGAAGCTTTCTTT. Translated, it gives CASSPGTANTEAFF. The chain carries TRBV9 and TRBJ1-1, with 7 bases aligning to TRBD1. This CDR3 contains 14 residues. V shed 4 bases, J shed 1 base, and the junction held 4 bases outside the gene matches. CDR1 is SGDLS, CDR2 YYNGEE, per germline.

The V and J genes are TRBV3-1 (or the pseudogene TRBV3-2) and TRBJ2-1; 14 bases fit TRBD2. V dropped 0 bases and J dropped 0; count of bases not matched to a gene: 4. Germline assignment: CDR1 LGHDT and CDR2 YNNKEL (reference sequence). This CDR3 contains 19 residues. CDR3 nucleotides: TGTGCCAGCAGCCAAGATGCGGGACTAGCGGGGGCCTCCTACAATGAGCAGTTCTTC. It codes for CASSQDAGLAGASYNEQFF.

The chain employs TRBV27 and TRBJ2-7; 8 positions agree with TRBD2. V trimming: 3 bases; J trimming: 0 bases; junction bases outside the gene matches: 4. The CDR3 is made up of 15 amino acids. CDR1 and CDR2 from the germline V gene are MNHEY and SMNVEV (reference sequence). CDR3 loop: CASSFIGGDSYEQYF. Here the CDR3 DNA reads TGTGCCAGCAGTTTCATCGGGGGGGACTCCTACGAGCAGTACTTC.

The chain combines TRBV15 with TRBJ2-5; D may be TRBD1 or TRBD2 (5 bases each). This CDR3 region has 14 residues. Germline CDR1 and CDR2: LNHNV and YYDKDF (reference sequence). Trimming shortened V by 1 base and J by 0 bases, and 6 bases separated the two germline ends. The CDR3 coding sequence is TGTGCCACCAGCAGAGGGGGGTACCAAGAGACCCAGTACTTC. Translating it yields CATSRGGYQETQYF.

The chain uses TRBV19 and TRBJ1-2, with 7 positions matching TRBD1. Germline V gene data show CDR1 as LNHDA and CDR2 as SQIVND (reference sequence). The CDR3 totals 16 residues. Trimming removed 1 base from V and 2 bases from J; junction bases left unmatched: 7. CDR3 DNA sequence: TGTGCCAGTAGTATAGGGACGGGACAGTTAAACTATGGCTACACCTTC. It specifies CASSIGTGQLNYGYTF.

The chain has TRBV6-2 or TRBV6-3 and TRBJ1-5, with 10 bases aligning to TRBD1. The CDR3 length is 15 residues. Losses at the gene ends were 5 bases for V and 7 bases for J; bases not matched to a gene: 8. The germline V gene encodes CDR1 MNHEY and CDR2 SVGEGT. The CDR3: CASSPRQGAGQPQHF. In nucleotides, the CDR3 is TGTGCCAGCAGTCCACGACAGGGGGCAGGACAGCCCCAGCATTTT.

The rearrangement joins TRBV7-3 to TRBJ2-1; 9 nucleotides match TRBD2. The junction had 17 bases not matched to a gene; V was cut back by 5 bases and J by 6 bases. CDR1 is SGHTA, CDR2 FQGTGA, per germline. This CDR3 has 18 amino acids. CDR3 sequence: CASSPYGLAGIPRNEQFF. The CDR3 bases are TGTGCCAGCAGCCCCTACGGCCTAGCGGGGATCCCGCGCAATGAGCAGTTCTTC.